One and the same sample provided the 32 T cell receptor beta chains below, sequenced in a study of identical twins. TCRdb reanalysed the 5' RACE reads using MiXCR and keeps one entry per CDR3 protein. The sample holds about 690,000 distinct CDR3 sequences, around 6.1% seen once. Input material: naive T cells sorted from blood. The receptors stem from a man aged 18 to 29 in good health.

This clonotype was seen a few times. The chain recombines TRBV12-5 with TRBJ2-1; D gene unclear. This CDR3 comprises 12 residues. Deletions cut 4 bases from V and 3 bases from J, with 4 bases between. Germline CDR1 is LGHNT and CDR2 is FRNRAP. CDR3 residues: CASGSFYNEQFF. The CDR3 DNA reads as TGTGCTAGTGGTTCCTTCTACAATGAGCAGTTCTTC.

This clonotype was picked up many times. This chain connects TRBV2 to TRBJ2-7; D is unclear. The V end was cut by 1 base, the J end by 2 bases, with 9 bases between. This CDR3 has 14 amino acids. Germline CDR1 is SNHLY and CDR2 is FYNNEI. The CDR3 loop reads CASSEEGLAYEQYV. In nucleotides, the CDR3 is TGTGCCAGCAGTGAAGAGGGTTTAGCCTACGAGCAGTACGTC.

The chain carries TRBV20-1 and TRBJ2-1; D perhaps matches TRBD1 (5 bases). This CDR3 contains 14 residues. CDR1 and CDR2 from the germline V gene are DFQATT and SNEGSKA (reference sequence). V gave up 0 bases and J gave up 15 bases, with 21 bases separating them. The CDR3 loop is CSARDNSRVFEVFF. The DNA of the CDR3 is TGCAGTGCTAGAGATAATAGCAGGGTCTTTGAGGTGTTCTTC.

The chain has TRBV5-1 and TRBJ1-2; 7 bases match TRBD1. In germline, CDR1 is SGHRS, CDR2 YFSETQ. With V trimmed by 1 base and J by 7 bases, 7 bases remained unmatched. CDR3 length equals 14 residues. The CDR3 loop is CASSLSGPGGGYTF. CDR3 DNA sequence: TGCGCCAGCAGCTTGTCGGGACCAGGGGGTGGCTACACCTTC.

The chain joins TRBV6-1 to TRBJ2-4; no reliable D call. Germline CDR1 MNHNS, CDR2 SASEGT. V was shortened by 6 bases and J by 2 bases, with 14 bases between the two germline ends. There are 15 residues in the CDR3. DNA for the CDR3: TGTGCCAGCAGGGACCGACCAAAAACCAAAAACATTCAGTACTTC. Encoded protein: CASRDRPKTKNIQYF.

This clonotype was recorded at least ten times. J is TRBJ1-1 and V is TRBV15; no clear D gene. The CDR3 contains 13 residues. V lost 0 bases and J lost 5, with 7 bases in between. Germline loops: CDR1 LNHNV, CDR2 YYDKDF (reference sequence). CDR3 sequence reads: CATSRDVGTEAFF. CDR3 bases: TGTGCCACCAGCAGAGATGTGGGGACTGAAGCTTTCTTT.

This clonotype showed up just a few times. The CDR3 DNA is TGTGCCAGCAGTTTAGGGGACAGGGGGGTCTACGAGCAGTACTTC. As protein: CASSLGDRGVYEQYF. V usage is TRBV12-3 or TRBV12-4 and J usage is TRBJ2-7, with 11 bases fitting TRBD1. This CDR3 region has 15 residues. J was trimmed by 3 bases and V by 1 base; bases with no gene match: 2.

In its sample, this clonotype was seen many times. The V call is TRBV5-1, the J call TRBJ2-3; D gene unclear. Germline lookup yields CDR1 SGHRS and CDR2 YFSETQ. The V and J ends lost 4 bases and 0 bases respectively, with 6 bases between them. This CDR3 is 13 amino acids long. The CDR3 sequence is CASSISSTDTQYF. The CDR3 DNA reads TGCGCCAGCAGCATATCTAGCACAGATACGCAGTATTTT.

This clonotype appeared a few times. Here the CDR3 reads CASSPLAAAYEQYV. CDR3 sequence (DNA): TGTGCCAGCAGCCCCCTAGCAGCCGCGTACGAGCAGTACGTC. The chain uses TRBV7-6 and TRBJ2-7; D perhaps matches TRBD2 (5 bases). CDR1 is SGHVS, CDR2 FNYEAQ, per germline. CDR3 length equals 14 residues. The V end was cut by 5 bases, the J end by 4 bases, with 15 bases between.

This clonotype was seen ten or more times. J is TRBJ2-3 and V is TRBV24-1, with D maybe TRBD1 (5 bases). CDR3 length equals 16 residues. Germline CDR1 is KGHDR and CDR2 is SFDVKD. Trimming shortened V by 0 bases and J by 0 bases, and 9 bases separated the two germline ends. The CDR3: CATSDLQGGSTDTQYF. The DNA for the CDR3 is TGTGCCACCAGTGATTTGCAGGGCGGAAGCACAGATACGCAGTATTTT.

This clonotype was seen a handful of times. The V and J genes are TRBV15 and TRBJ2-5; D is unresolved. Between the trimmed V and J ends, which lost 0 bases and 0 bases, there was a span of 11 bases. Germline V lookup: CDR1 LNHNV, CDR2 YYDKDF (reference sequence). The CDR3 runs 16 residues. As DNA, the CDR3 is TGTGCCACCAGCAGAGACCTTTTTGAGTACCAAGAGACCCAGTACTTC. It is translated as CATSRDLFEYQETQYF.

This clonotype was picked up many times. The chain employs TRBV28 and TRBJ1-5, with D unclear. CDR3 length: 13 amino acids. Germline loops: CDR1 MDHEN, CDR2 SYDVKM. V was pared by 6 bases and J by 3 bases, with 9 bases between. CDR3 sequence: CASRGGINQPQHF. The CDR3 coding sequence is TGTGCCAGCAGGGGAGGGATCAATCAGCCCCAGCATTTT.

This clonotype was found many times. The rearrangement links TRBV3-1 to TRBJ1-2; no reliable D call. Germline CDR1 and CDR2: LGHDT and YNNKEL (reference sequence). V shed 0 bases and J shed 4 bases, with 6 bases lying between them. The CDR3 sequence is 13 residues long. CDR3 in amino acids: CASSQDASYGYTF. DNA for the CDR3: TGTGCCAGCAGCCAAGATGCCTCCTATGGCTACACCTTC.

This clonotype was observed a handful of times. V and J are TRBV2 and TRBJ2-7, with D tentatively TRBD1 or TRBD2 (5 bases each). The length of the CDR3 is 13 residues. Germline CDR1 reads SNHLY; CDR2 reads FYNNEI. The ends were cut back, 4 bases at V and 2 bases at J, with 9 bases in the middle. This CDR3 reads CASSVGATYEQYV. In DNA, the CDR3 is TGTGCCAGCAGTGTCGGGGCTACCTACGAGCAGTACGTC.

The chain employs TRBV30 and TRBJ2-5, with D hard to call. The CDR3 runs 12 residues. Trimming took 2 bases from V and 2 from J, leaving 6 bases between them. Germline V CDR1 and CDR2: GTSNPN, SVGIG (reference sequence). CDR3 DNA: TGTGCCTGGAGTACGTTTCAAGAGACCCAGTACTTC. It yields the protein CAWSTFQETQYF.

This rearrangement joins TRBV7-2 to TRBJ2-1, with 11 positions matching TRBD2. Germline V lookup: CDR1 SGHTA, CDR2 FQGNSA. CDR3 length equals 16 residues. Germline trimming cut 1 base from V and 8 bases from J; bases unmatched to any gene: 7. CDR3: CASSLEVAGGEDEQFF. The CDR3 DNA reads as TGTGCCAGCAGCTTAGAGGTAGCGGGAGGGGAGGATGAGCAGTTCTTC.

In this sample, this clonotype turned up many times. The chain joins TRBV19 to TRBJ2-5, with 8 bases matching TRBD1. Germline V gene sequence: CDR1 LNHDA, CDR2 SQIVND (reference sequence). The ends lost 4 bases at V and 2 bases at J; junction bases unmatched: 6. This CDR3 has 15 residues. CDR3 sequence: CASSTGGARQETQYF. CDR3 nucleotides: TGTGCCAGTAGTACAGGGGGCGCACGACAAGAGACCCAGTACTTC.

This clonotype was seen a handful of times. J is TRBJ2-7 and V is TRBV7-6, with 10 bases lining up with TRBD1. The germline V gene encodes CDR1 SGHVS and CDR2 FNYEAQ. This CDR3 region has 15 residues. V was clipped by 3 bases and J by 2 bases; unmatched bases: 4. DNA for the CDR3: TGTGCCAGCAGCTTGGGGACAGGGGAAGCCTACGAGCAGTACTTC. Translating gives CASSLGTGEAYEQYF.

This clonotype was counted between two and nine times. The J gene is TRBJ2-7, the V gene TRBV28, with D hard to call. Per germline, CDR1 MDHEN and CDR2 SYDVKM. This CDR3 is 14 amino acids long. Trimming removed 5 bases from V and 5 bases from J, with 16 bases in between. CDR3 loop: CASSVMIPADEQYF. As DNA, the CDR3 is TGTGCCAGCAGTGTCATGATCCCTGCGGACGAGCAGTACTTC.

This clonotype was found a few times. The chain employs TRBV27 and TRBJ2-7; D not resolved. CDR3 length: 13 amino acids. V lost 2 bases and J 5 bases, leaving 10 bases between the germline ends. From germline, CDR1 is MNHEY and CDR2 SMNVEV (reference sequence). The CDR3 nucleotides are TGTGCCAGCAGTTTAGTATTGCGAGACGAGCAGTACTTC. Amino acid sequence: CASSLVLRDEQYF.

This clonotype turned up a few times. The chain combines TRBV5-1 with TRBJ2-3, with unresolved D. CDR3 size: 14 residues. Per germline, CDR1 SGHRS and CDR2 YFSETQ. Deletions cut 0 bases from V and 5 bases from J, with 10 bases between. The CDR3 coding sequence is TGCGCCAGCAGCTTGGCCACGAACCAAGATACGCAGTATTTT. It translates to CASSLATNQDTQYF.

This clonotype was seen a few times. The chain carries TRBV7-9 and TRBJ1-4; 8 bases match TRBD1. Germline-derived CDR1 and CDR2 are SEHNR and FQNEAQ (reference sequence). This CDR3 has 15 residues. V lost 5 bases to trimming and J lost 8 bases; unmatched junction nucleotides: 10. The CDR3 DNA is TGTGCCAGCAGCCGCCCGACAGGGGAAAGCGAAAAACTGTTTTTT. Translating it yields CASSRPTGESEKLFF.

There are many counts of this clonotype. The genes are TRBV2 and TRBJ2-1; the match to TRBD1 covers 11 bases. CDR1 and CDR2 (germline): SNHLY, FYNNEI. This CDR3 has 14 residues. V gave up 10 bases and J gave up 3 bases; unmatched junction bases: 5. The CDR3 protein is CATEGTGGYNEQFF. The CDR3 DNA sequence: TGTGCCACGGAGGGGACAGGGGGCTACAATGAGCAGTTCTTC.

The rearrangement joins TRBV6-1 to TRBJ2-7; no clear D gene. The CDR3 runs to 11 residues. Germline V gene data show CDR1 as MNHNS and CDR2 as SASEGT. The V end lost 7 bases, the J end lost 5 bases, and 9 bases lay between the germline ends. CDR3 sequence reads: CASMTTHEQYV. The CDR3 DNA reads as TGTGCCAGCATGACAACTCACGAGCAGTACGTC.

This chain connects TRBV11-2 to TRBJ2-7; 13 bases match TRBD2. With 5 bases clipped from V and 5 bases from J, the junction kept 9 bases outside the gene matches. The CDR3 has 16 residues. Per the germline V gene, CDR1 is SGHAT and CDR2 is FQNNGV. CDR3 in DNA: TGTGCCAGCAGCACGAGACTAGCGGGAGGTTTCGACGAGCAGTACGTC. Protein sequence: CASSTRLAGGFDEQYV.

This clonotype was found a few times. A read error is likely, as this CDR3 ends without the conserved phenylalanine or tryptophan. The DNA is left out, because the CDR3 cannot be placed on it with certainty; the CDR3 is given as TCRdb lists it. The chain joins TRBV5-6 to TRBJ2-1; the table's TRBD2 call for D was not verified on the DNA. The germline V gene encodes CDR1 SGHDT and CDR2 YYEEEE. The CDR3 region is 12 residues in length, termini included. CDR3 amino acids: CASSSGLRLAAL.

CDR3 loop: CASSYSPRTQGLSNEQFF. The CDR3 nucleotides read TGTGCCAGCAGTTACTCGCCCAGAACTCAGGGGCTTTCCAATGAGCAGTTCTTC. The rearrangement joins TRBV6-2 or TRBV6-3 to TRBJ2-1, with TRBD1 as a possible D gene (6 bases). Germline values: CDR1 MNHEY, CDR2 SVGEGT. The CDR3 is 18 amino acids. The V gene lost 0 bases and the J gene lost 6 bases, with 21 bases spanning the gap.

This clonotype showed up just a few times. DNA of the CDR3: TGTGCCAGCTCCGGGGGACTAGCGGGAGGAAACTACGAGCAGTACGTC. Amino acid sequence: CASSGGLAGGNYEQYV. This rearrangement joins TRBV9 to TRBJ2-7; 15 positions match TRBD2. CDR1 SGDLS and CDR2 YYNGEE come from the germline V gene. The CDR3 consists of 16 residues. V gave up 7 bases and J gave up 3 bases; unmatched junction bases: 8.

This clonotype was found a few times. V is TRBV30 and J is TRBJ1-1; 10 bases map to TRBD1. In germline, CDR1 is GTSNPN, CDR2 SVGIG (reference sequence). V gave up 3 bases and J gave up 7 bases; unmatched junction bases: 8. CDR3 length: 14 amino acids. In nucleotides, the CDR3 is TGTGCCTGGAGGGACAGGGGGGCCGAGGATGAAGCTTTCTTT. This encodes CAWRDRGAEDEAFF.

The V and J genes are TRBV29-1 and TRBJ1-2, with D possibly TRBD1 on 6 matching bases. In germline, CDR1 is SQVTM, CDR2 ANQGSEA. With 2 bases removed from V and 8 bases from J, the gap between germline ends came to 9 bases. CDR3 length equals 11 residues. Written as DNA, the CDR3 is TGCAGCGTTGAACAGGGGATCGGCTACACCTTC. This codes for CSVEQGIGYTF.

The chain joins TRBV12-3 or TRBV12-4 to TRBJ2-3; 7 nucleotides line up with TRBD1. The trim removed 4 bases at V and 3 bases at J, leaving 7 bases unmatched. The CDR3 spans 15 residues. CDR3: CASSSWDSTTDTQYF. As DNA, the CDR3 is TGTGCCAGCAGTTCTTGGGACAGCACAACAGATACGCAGTATTTT.

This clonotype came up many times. DNA of the CDR3: TGTGCCAGCAGCCCCATAATCCGCAATGAGCAGTTCTTC. This codes for CASSPIIRNEQFF. This chain joins TRBV27 and TRBJ2-1; D gene unclear. V lost 6 bases and J lost 6, with 12 bases in between. Germline V CDR1 and CDR2: MNHEY, SMNVEV (reference sequence). The CDR3 loop spans 13 amino acids.